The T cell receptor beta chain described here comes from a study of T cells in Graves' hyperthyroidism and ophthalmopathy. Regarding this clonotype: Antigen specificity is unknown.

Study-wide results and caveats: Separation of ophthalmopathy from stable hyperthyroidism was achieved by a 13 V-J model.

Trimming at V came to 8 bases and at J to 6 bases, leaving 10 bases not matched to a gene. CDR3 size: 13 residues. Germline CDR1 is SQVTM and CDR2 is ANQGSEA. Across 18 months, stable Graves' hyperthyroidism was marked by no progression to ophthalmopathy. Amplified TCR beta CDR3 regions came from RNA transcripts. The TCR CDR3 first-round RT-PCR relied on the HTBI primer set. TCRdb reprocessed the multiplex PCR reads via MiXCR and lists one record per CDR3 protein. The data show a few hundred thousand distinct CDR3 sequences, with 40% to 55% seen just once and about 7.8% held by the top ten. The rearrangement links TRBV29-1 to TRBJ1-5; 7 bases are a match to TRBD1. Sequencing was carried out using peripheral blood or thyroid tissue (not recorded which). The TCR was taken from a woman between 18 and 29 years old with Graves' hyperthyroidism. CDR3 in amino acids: CSLAGRGVQPQHF. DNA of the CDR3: TGCAGCTTGGCTGGCAGGGGGGTTCAGCCCCAGCATTTT.